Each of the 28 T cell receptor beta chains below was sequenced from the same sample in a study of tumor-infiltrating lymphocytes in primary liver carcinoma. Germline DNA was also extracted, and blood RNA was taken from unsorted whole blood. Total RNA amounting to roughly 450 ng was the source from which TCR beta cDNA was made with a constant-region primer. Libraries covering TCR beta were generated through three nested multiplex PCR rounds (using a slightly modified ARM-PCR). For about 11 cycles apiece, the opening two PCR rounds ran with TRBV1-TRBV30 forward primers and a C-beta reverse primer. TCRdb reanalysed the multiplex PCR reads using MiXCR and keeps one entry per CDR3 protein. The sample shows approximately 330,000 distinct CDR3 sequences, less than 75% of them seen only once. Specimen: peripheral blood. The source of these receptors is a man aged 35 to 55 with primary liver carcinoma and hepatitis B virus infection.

The CDR3 loop is CSVDGDRIETQYF. DNA of the CDR3: TGCAGCGTTGATGGGGACAGGATTGAGACCCAGTACTTC. This chain uses TRBV29-1 with TRBJ2-5, with 8 positions matching TRBD1. Germline V CDR1 and CDR2: SQVTM, ANQGSEA. Trimming at V came to 3 bases and at J to 5 bases, leaving 5 bases not matched to a gene. The CDR3 runs to 13 residues.

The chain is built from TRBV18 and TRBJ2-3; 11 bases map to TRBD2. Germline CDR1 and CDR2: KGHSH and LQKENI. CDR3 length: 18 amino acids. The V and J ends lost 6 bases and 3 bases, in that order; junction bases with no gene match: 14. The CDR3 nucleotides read TGTGCCAGCTCGCCGCTACTAGCGGGAGCATCTCGGACAGATACGCAGTATTTT. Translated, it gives CASSPLLAGASRTDTQYF.

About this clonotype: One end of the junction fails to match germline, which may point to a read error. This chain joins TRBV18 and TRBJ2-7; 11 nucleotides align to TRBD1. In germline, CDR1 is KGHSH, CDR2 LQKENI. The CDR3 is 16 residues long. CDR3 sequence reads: CASSTPGQGGGLVQYF. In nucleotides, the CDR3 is TGTGCCAGCTCAACACCGGGACAGGGGGGGGGCCTGGTGCAGTACTTC.

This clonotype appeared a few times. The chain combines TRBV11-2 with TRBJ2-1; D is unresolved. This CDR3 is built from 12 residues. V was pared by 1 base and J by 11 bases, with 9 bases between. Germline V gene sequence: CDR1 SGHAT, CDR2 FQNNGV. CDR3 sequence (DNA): TGTGCCAGCAGCTTAGGTGGTCTTAAGCAGTTCTTC. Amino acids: CASSLGGLKQFF.

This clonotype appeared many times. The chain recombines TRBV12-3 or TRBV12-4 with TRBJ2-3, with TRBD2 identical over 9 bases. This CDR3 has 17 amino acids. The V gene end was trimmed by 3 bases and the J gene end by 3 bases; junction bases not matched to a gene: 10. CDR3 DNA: TGTGCCAGCAGTTTTGGTCCAGGAAGCGGGAGGACAGATACGCAGTATTTT. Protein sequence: CASSFGPGSGRTDTQYF.

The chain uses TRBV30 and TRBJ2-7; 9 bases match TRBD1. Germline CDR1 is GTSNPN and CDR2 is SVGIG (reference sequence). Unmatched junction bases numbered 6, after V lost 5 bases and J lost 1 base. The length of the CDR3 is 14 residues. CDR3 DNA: TGTGCCTGGGAAGGACAGGGGATTTCCTACGAGCAGTACTTC. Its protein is CAWEGQGISYEQYF.

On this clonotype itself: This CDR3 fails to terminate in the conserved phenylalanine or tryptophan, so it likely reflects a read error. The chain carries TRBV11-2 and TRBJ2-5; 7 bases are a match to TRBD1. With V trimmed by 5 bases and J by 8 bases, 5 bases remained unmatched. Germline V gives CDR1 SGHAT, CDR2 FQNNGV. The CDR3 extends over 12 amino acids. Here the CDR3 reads CASSRDRETQYY. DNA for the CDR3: TGTGCCAGCAGCCGGGACAGAGAAACCCAGTACTAC.

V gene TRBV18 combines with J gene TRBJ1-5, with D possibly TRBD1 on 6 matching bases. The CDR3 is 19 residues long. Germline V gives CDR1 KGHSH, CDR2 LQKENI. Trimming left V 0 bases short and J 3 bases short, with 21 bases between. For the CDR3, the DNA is TGTGCCAGCTCACCACCGCGGACAGTGGGTCGGGGCGCCAATCAGCCCCAGCATTTT. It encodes CASSPPRTVGRGANQPQHF.

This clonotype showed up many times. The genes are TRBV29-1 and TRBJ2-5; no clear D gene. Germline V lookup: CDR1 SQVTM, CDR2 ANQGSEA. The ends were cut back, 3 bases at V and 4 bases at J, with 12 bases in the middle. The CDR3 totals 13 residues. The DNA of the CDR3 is TGCAGCGTTGAGTGGTCGGTGGCAGAGACCCAGTACTTC. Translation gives CSVEWSVAETQYF.

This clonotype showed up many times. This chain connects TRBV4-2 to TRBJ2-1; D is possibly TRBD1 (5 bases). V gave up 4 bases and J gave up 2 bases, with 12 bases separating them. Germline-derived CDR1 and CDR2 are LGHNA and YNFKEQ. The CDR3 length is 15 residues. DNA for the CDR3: TGTGCCAGCAGCCGAGGAGACAGAACCTACAATGAGCAGTTCTTC. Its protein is CASSRGDRTYNEQFF.

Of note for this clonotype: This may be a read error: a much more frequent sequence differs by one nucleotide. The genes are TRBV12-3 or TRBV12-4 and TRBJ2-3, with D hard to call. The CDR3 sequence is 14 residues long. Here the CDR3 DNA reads TGTGCCAGCAGTTTGGAGCTAGGTGAAGATACGCAGTGTTTT. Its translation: CASSLELGEDTQCF.

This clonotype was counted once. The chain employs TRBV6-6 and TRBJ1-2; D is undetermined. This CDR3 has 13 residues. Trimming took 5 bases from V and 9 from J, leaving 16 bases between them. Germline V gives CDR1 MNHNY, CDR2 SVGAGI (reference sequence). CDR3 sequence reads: CASSREGLNSYTF. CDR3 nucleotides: TGTGCCAGCAGTAGGGAGGGCCTTAATAGCTACACCTTC.

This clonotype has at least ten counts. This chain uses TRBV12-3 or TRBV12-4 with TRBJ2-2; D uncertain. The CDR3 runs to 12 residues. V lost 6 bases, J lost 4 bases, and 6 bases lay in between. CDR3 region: CASSLFTGELFF. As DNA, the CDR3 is TGTGCCAGCAGCTTATTCACCGGGGAGCTGTTTTTT.

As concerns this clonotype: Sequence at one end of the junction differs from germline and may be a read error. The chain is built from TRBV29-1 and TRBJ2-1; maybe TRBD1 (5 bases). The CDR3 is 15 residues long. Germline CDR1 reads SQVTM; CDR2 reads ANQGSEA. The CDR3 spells CSVEDMGQMGNEQFF. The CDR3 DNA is TGCAGCGTTGAAGACATGGGGCAAATGGGGAATGAGCAATTCTTC.

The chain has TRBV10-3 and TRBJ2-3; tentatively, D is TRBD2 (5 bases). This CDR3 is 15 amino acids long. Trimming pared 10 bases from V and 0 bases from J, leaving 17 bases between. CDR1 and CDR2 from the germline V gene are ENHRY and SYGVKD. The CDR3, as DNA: TGTGCCACTCACCAATTACCGGGGAGCACAGATACGCAGTATTTT. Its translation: CATHQLPGSTDTQYF.

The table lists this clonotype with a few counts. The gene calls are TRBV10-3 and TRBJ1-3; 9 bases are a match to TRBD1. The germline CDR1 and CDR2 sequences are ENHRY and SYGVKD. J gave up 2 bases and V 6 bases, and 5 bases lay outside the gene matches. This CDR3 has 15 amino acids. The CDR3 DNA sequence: TGTGCCATCAGCGATAGGGACAGGGCTGGAAACACCATATATTTT. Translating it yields CAISDRDRAGNTIYF.

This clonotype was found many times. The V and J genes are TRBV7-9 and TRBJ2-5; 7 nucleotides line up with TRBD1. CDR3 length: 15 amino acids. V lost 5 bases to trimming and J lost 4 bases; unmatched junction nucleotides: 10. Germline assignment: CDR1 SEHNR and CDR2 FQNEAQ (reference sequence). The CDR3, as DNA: TGTGCCAGCAGCCGGATCTCACAGGGGCGAGAGACCCAGTACTTC. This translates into CASSRISQGRETQYF.

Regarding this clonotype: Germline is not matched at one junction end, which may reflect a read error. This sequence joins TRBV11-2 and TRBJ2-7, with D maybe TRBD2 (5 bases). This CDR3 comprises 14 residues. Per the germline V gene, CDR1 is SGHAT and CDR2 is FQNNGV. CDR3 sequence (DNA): TGTGCCAGCAGCTCCACTAGTTTGCCCTACCAGCAGTACTTT. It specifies CASSSTSLPYQQYF.

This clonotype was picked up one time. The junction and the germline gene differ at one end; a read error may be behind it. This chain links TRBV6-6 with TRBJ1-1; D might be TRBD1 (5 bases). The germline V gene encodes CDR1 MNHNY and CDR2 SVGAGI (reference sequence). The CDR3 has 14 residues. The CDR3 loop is CACRLAGWETEAFF. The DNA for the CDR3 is TGTGCCTGCAGATTAGCAGGGTGGGAGACTGAAGCTTTCTTT.

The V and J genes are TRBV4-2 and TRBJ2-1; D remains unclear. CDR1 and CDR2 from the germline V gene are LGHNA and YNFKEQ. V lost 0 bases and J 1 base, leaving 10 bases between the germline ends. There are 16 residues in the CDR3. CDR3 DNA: TGTGCCAGCAGCCAAGAGACCAGGAGTTCCTACAATGAGCAGTTCTTC. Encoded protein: CASSQETRSSYNEQFF.

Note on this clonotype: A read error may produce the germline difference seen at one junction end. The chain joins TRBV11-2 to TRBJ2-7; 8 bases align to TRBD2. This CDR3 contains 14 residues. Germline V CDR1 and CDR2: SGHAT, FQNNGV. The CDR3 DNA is TGCGTCAGCAGAGACACTAGCGGAAACTACAAGCAGTACTTC. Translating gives CVSRDTSGNYKQYF.

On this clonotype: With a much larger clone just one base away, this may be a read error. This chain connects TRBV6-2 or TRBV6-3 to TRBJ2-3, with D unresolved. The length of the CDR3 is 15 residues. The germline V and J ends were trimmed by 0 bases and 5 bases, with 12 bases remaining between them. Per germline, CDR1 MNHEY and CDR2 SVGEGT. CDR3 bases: TGTGCCAGCAGTTACTCGTTCTCTCGTGGAGATACGCAGTATTTT. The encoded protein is CASSYSFSRGDTQYF.

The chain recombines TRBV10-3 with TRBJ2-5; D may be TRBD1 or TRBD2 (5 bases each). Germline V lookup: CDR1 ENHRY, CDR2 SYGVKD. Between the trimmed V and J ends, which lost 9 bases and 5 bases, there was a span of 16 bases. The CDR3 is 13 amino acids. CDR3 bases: TGTGCCATATCGGGGCTTAGGCACGAGACCCAGTACTTC. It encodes CAISGLRHETQYF.

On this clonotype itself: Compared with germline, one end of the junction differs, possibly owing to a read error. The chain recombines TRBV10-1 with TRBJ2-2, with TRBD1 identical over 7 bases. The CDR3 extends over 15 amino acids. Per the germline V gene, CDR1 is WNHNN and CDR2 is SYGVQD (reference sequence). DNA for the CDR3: TGCGCCAGCAGTCGGGACAGCGCGAACATCGGGGAGCTCTTTTTT. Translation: CASSRDSANIGELFF.

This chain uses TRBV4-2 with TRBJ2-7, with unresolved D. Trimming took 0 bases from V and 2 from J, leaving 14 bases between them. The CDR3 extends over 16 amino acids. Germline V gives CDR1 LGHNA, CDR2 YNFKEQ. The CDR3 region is CASSQEHSGGPYEQYF. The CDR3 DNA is TGTGCCAGCAGCCAAGAACATAGTGGCGGACCCTACGAGCAGTACTTC.

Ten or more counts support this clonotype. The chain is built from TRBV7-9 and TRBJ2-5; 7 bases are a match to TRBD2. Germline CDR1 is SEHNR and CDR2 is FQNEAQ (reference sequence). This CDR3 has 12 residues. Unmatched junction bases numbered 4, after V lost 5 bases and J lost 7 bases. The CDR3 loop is CASSQGGGTQYF. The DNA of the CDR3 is TGTGCCAGCAGCCAAGGCGGGGGGACCCAGTACTTC.

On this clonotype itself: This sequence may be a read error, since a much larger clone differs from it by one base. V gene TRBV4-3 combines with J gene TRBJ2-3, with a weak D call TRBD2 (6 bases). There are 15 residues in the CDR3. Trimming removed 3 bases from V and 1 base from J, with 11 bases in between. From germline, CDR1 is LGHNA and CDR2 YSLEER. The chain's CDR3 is CASSQRRGGTDTQYF. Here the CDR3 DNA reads TGCGCCAGCAGCCAGAGGCGGGGTGGCACAGATACGCAGTATTTT.

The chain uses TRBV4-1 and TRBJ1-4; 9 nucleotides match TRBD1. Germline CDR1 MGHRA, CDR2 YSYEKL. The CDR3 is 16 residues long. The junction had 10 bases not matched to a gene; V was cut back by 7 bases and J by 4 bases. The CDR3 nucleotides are TGCGCCAGCAACCCGGGACAGGGACTTTATAATGAAAAACTGTTTTTT. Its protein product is CASNPGQGLYNEKLFF.